This T cell receptor (beta chain) was observed in a study of blood T cell repertoires in COVID-19 (dated by TCRdb to the early 2020s). About the study as a whole: Samples covering the acute and convalescent phases of COVID-19 were provided by collaborators in the United States, Italy and Spain. The material from the prospective study consisted of cDNA or gDNA derived from T cells, B-cell-depleted T cells, or PBMCs. The dataset comprised deeply sampled blood TCRbeta repertoires from subjects exposed to, actively infected with, or recovered from COVID-19. The repertoires were released in a freely available public database meant as a resource for research on the immune response to SARS-CoV-2. The samples were drawn from two sources: the first 160 participants of the ongoing ImmuneRACE study, and 1,000 to 1,500 subjects contributed by 6 global collaborators. The sample metadata nearly always contained a de-identified subject ID, COVID-19 status, age in years and sex. Where HLA class I and class II types were available, the types were taken from metadata supplied by the sample provider, not from assay-based typing.

Findings and caveats that apply to the study as a whole: The amount of clinical and demographic metadata varied by source and participant and was provided uncurated.

The CDR3 runs 18 amino acids, cysteine and phenylalanine included. Just the 54-base CDR3 DNA is kept, in frame starting at base 1. Reading the germline V gene gives CDR1 SGHRS and CDR2 YFSETQ. Trimming at the junction amounts to 7 bases on V and 3 bases on J, and the germline ends lie 27 bases apart. In the case of this clone: This receptor's antigen is unknown. Base quality data are lacking; no much larger clone is found one base away.

Whole blood was collected in K2EDTA tubes by collaborating institutions according to the institutions' own protocols. For TCRbeta analysis, collaborators shipped samples as frozen whole blood, isolated PBMCs, or DNA extracted from either of those sample types. TCRbeta CDR3 regions were amplified from genomic DNA by means of the immunoSEQ Assay, a bias-controlled multiplex PCR. Per the source publication's procedure: The number of nucleated cells in each sample was estimated by amplification of reference gene primers within the assay. Sequence reads were collapsed and filtered to measure the absolute abundance of every unique TCRbeta CDR3 rearrangement. For each sample, productive Simpson clonality was calculated as the square root of Simpson's diversity index over productive rearrangements. In TCRdb, the immuneACCESS table is reduced to in-frame sequences with V and J assigned. These tables do not hold every clone; where another copy was compared, an unresolved V gene accounts for under half, and the others remain unexplained. V and J calls and clone size are as listed in that table; D and trimming were resolved from the DNA. This sample has around 140,000 clones in its table, and 80% to 90% of those were observed once. 1.5% to 2% of the sample is in the top ten clones.

In this chain, TRBV5-1 is recombined with TRBJ2-3, and the D gene may be TRBD2, 6 bases matching. Sequencing was carried out using peripheral blood. This TCR was recovered from a woman in her 50s with acute or convalescent COVID-19. Read as DNA, the sequence is TGCGCCAGCTGGACCACCCCGCTTGACGGGAGTGTAACAGATACGCAGTATTTT. Its protein reads: CASWTTPLDGSVTDTQYF.